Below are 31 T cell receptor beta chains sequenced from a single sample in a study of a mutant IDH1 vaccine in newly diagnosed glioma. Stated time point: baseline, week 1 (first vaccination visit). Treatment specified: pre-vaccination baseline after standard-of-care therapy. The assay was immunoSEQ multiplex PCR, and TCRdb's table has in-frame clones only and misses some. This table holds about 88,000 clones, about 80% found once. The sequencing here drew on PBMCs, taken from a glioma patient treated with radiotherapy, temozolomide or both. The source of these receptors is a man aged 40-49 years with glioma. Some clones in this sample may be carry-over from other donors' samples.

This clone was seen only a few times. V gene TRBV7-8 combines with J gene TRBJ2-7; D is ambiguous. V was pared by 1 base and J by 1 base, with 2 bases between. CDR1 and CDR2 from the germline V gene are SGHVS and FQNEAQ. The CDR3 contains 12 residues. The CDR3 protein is CASSLVSYEQYF. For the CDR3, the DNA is TGTGCCAGCAGCTTAGTATCCTACGAGCAGTACTTC.

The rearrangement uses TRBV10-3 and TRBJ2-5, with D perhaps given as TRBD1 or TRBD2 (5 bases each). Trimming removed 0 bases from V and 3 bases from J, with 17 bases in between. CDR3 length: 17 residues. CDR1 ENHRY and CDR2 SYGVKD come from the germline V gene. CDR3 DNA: TGTGCCATCAGTGAGTCCCTCGGGGCCCGGGGAAAAGAGACCCAGTACTTC. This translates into CAISESLGARGKETQYF.

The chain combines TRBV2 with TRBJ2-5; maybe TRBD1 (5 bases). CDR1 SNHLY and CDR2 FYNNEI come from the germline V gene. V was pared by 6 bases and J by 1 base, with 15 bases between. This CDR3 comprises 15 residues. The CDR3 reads CASRETAGFQETQYF. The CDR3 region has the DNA TGTGCCAGCAGGGAGACAGCTGGTTTCCAAGAGACCCAGTACTTC.

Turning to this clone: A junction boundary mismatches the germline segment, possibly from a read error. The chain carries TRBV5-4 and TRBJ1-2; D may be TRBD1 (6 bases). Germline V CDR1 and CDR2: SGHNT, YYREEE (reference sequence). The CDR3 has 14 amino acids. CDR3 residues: CASTLDRAHYGYTF. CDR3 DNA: TGTGCCAGCACCTTGGACAGAGCCCACTATGGCTACACCTTC.

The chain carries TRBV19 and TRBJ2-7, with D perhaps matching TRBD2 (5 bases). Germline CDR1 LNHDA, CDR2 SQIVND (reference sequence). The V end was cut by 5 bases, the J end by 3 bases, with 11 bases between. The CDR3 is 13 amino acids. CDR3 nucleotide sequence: TGTGCCAGTAGTCGGGAAAGGAGCTACGAGCAGTACTTC. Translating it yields CASSRERSYEQYF.

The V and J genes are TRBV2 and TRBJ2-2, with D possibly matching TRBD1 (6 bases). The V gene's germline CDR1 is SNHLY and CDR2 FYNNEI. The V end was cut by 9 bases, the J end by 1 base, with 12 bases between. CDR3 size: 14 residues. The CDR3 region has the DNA TGTGCCAGTATGGGACACCAGAACACCGGGGAGCTGTTTTTT. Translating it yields CASMGHQNTGELFF. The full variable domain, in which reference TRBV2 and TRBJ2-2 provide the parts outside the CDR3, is EPEVTQTPSHQVTQMGQEVILRCVPISNHLYFYWYRQILGQKVEFLVSFYNNEISEKSEIFDDQFSVERPDGSNFTLKIRSTKLEDSAMYFCASMGHQNTGELFFGEGSRLTVL.

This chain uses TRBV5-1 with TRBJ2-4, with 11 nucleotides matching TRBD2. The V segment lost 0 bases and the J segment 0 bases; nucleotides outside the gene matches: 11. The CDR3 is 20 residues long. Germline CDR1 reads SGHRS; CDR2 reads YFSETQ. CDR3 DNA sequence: TGCGCCAGCAGCTTGGTAGCGGGGGGGCGATACACCCTAGCCAAAAACATTCAGTACTTC. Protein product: CASSLVAGGRYTLAKNIQYF.

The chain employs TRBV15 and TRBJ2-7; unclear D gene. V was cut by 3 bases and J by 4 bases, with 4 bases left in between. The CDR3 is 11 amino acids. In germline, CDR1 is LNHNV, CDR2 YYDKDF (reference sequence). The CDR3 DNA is TGTGCCACCAGCAGGGGGTACGAGCAGTACTTC. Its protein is CATSRGYEQYF.

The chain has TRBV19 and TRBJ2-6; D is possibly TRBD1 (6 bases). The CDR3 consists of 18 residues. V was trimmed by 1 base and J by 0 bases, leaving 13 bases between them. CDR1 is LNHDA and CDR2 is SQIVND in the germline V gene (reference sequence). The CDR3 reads CASSIVGTSRSGANVLTF. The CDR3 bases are TGTGCCAGTAGTATAGTCGGGACATCCCGCTCTGGGGCCAACGTCCTGACTTTC.

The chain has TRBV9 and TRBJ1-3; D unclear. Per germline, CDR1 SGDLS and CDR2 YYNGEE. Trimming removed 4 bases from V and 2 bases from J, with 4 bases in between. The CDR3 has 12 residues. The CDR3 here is CASSLAGNTIYF. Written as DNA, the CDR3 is TGTGCCAGCAGCTTGGCTGGAAACACCATATATTTT.

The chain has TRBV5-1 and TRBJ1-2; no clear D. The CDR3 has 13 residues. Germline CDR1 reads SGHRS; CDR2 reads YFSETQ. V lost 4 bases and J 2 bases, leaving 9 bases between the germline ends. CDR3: CASSPLGNYGYTF. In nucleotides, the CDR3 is TGCGCCAGCAGCCCCCTGGGAAACTATGGCTACACCTTC.

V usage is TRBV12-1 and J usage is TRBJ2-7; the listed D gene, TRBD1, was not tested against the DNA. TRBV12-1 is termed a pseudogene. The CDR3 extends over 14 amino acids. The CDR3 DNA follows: TGTGCCAGCAGCTTAGCGGACAGGGCCTACGAGCAGTACTTC. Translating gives CASSLADRAYEQYF.

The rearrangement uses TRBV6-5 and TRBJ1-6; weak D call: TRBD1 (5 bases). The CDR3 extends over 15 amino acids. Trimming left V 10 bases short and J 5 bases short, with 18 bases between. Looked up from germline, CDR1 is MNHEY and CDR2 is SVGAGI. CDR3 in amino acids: CATQEMISNNSPLHF. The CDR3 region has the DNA TGTGCCACACAGGAGATGATATCTAATAATTCACCCCTCCACTTT.

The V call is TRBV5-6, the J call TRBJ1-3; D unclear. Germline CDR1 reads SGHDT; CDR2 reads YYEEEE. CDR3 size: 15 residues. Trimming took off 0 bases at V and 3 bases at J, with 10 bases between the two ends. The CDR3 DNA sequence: TGTGCCAGCAGCTTGGTGCGAGCTGGTGGAAACACCATATATTTT. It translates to CASSLVRAGGNTIYF.

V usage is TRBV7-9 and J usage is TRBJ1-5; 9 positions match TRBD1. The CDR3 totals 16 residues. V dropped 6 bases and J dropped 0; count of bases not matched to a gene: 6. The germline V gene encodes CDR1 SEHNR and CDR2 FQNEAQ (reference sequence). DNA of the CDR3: TGTGCCAGCAGTCAGGGACAGGGTTATAGCAATCAGCCCCAGCATTTT. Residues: CASSQGQGYSNQPQHF.

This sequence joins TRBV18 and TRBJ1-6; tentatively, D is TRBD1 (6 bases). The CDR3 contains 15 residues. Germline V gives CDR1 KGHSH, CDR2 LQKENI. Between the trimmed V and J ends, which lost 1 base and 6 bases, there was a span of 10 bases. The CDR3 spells CASSPRGQGNSPLHF. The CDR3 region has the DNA TGTGCCAGCTCACCACGGGGGCAGGGTAATTCACCCCTCCACTTT.

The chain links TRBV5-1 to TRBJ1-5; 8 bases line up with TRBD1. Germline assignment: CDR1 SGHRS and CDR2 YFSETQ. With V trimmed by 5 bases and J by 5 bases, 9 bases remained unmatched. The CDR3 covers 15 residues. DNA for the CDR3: TGCGCCAGCAGAAGTTTTCAGACAGGGGATCAGCCCCAGCATTTT. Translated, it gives CASRSFQTGDQPQHF.

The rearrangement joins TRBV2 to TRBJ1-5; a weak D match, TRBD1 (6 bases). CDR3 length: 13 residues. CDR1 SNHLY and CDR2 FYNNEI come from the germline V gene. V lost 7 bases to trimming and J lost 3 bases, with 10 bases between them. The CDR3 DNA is TGTGCCAGCACCGGACAGTACAATCAGCCCCAGCATTTT. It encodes CASTGQYNQPQHF.

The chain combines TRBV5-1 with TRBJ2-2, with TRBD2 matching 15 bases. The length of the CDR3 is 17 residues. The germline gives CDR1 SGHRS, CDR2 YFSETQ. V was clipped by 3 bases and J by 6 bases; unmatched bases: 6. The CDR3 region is CASSSGLAGGPAGELFF. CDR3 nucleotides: TGCGCCAGCAGCTCCGGACTAGCGGGGGGGCCAGCCGGGGAGCTGTTTTTT.

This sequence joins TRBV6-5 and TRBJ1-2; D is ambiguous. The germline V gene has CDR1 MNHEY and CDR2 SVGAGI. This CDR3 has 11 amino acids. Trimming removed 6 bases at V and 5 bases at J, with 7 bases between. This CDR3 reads CASRSGYGYTF. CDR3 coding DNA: TGTGCCAGCAGGAGCGGATATGGCTACACCTTC.

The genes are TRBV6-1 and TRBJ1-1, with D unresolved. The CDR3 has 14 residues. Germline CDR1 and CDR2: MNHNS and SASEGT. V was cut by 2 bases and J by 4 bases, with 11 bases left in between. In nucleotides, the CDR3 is TGTGCCAGCAGTGAACTCGGCGGAGGCACTGAAGCTTTCTTT. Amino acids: CASSELGGGTEAFF.

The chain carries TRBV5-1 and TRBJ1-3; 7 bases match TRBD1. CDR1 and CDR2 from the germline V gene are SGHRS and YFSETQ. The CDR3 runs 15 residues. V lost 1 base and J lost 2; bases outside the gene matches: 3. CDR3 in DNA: TGCGCCAGCAGCTTGACAGGGGAGACTGGAAACACCATATATTTT. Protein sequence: CASSLTGETGNTIYF.

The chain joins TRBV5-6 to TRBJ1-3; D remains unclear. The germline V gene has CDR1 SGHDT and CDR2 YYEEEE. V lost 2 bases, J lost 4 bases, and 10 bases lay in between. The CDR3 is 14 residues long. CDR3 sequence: CASSFGMGGNTIYF. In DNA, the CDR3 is TGTGCCAGCAGCTTCGGGATGGGGGGAAACACCATATATTTT.

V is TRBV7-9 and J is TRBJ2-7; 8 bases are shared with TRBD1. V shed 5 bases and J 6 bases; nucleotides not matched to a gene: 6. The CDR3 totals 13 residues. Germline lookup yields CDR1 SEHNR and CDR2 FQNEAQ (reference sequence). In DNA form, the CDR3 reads TGTGCCAGCAGCCTGACAGGGGCGGGCGAGCAGTACTTC. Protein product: CASSLTGAGEQYF.

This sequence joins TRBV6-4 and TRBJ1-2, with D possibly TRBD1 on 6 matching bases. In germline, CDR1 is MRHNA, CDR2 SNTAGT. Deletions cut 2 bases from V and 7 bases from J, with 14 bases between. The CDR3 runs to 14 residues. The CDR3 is CASSDTNRVSGYTF. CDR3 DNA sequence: TGTGCCAGCAGTGACACCAACAGGGTGTCTGGCTACACCTTC.

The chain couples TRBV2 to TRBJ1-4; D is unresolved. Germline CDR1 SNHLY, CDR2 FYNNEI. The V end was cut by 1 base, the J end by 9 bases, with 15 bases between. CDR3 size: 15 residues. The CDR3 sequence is CASSEGARIDKKLFF. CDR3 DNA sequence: TGTGCCAGCAGTGAAGGGGCTAGGATCGACAAAAAACTGTTTTTT.

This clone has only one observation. The CDR3 nucleotides are TGCAGTGCTAATCTAGGAGAGACCCAGTACTTC. This sequence encodes CSANLGETQYF. The rearrangement links TRBV20-1 to TRBJ2-5; D is undetermined. Per germline, CDR1 DFQATT and CDR2 SNEGSKA (reference sequence). Trimming removed 4 bases from V and 4 bases from J, with 7 bases in between. The CDR3 consists of 11 residues.

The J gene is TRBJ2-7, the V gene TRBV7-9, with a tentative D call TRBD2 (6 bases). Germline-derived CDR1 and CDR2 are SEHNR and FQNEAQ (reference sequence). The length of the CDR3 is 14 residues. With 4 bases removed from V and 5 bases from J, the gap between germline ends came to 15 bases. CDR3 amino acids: CASSSGLGGHEQYF. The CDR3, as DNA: TGTGCCAGCAGCTCGGGACTCGGGGGACACGAGCAGTACTTC.

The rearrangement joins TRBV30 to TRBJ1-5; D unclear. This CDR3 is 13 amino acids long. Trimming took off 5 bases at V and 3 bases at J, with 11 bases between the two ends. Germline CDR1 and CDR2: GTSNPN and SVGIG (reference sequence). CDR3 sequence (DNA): TGTGCCTGGGGCCCTGGGCACAATCAGCCCCAGCATTTT. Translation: CAWGPGHNQPQHF.

Here the CDR3 DNA reads TGTGCCTCAGGCGGTAGCACAGATACGCAGTATTTT. Protein product: CASGGSTDTQYF. The chain combines TRBV30 with TRBJ2-3, with D unresolved. CDR1 and CDR2 from the germline V gene are GTSNPN and SVGIG (reference sequence). CDR3 size: 12 residues. Trimming pared 7 bases from V and 0 bases from J, leaving 8 bases between.

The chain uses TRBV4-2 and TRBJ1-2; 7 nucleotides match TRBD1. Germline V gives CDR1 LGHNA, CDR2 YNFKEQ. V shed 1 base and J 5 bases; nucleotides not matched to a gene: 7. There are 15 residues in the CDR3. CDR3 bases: TGTGCCAGCAGCCAAGTGACAGGGAATGGTTATGGCTACACCTTC. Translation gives CASSQVTGNGYGYTF.